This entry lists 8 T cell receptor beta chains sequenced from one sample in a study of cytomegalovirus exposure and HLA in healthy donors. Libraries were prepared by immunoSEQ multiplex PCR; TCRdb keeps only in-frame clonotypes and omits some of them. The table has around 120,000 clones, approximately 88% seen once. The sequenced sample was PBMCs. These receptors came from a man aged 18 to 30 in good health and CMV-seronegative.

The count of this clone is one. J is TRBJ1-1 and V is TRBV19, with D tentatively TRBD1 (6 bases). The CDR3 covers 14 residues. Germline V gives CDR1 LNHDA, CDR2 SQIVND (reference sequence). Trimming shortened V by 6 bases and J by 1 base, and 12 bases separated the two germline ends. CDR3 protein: CASRPGTTNTEAFF. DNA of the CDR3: TGTGCCAGTAGACCTGGGACAACGAACACTGAAGCTTTCTTT.

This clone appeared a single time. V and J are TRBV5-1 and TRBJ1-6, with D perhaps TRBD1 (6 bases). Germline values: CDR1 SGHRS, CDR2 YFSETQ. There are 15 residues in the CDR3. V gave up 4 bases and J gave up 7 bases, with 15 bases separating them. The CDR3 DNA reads TGCGCCAGCAGCCAGGGGTTTCTGCTGAATTCACCCCTCCACTTT. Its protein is CASSQGFLLNSPLHF.

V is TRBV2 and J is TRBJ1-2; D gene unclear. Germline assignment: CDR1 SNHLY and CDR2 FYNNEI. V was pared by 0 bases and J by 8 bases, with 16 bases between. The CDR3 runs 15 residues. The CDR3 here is CASSEAQRELGGYTF. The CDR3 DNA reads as TGTGCCAGCAGTGAAGCACAGAGAGAATTAGGAGGCTACACCTTC.

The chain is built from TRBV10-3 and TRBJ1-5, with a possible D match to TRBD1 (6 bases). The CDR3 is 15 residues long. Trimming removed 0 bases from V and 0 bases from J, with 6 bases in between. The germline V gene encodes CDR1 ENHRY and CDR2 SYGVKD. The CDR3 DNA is TGTGCCATCAGTGAGTCGGGGGCTAGCAATCAGCCCCAGCATTTT. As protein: CAISESGASNQPQHF.

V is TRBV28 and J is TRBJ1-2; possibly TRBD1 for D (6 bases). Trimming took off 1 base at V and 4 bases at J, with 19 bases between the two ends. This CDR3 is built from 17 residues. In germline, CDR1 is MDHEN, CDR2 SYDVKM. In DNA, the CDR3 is TGTGCCAGCAGTTTATCAGACAGGATAAATCCCGGCTATGGCTACACCTTC. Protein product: CASSLSDRINPGYGYTF.

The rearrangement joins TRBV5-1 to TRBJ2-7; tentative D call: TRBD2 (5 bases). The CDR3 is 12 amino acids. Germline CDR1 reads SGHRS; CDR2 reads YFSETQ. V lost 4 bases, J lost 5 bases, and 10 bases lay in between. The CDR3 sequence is CASSPDLDEQYF. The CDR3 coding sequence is TGCGCCAGCAGCCCGGACTTAGACGAGCAGTACTTC.

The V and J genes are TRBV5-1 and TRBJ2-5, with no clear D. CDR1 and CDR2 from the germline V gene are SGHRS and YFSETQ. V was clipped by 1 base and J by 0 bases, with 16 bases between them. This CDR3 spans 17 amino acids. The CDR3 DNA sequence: TGCGCCAGCAGCTTGTCGCCTAGTGGCACCTACCAAGAGACCCAGTACTTC. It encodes CASSLSPSGTYQETQYF.

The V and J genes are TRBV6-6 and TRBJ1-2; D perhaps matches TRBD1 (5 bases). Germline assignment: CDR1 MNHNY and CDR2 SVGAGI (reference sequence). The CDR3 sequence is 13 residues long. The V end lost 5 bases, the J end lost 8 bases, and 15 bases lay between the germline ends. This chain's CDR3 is CASSRLRGGGYTF. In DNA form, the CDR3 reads TGTGCCAGCAGTAGACTTCGGGGGGGAGGCTACACCTTC.